The 17 T cell receptor beta chains listed next were all sequenced from one sample in a study of control samples from healthy donors and cancer patients. Here immunoSEQ multiplex PCR was the method, and the copy in TCRdb shows in-frame clones only, minus some. Here the sample spans roughly 69,000 clones, 83% being singletons. Sample: blood. These receptors all stem from a man in his sixties in good health.

This clone was counted a few times. The J gene is TRBJ2-3, the V gene TRBV6-5; D not certain. The V end lost 9 bases, the J end lost 0 bases, and 16 bases lay between the germline ends. Germline V gene sequence: CDR1 MNHEY, CDR2 SVGAGI. This CDR3 comprises 15 residues. The CDR3 spells CASQSVPTSTDTQYF. For the CDR3, the DNA is TGTGCCAGTCAATCGGTCCCCACTAGCACAGATACGCAGTATTTT.

The chain links TRBV4-1 to TRBJ2-1, with TRBD2 matching over 14 bases. The CDR3 runs to 20 residues. J was trimmed by 0 bases and V by 4 bases; bases with no gene match: 11. The germline CDR1 and CDR2 sequences are MGHRA and YSYEKL. CDR3 sequence reads: CASSLLPRTSGRSSYNEQFF. The CDR3 DNA reads TGCGCCAGCAGCCTACTTCCCCGGACTAGCGGGAGGAGCTCCTACAATGAGCAGTTCTTC.

The rearrangement joins TRBV15 to TRBJ1-5, with D possibly being TRBD1 (6 bases). This CDR3 spans 15 amino acids. CDR1 and CDR2 (germline): LNHNV, YYDKDF (reference sequence). Trimming shortened V by 0 bases and J by 4 bases, and 10 bases separated the two germline ends. The CDR3 DNA is TGTGCCACCAGCAGAGATGGGGGGGCAAATCAGCCCCAGCATTTT. Its protein product is CATSRDGGANQPQHF.

The rearrangement links TRBV18 to TRBJ1-4, with D hard to call. This CDR3 is built from 14 residues. V shed 4 bases and J shed 5 bases, with 11 bases lying between them. Germline CDR1 and CDR2: KGHSH and LQKENI. The CDR3 is CASSQDRLNEKLFF. As DNA, the CDR3 is TGTGCCAGCTCACAGGACCGACTCAATGAAAAACTGTTTTTT.

This chain joins TRBV12-3 or TRBV12-4 and TRBJ1-5, with unresolved D. The germline V and J ends were trimmed by 6 bases and 6 bases, with 12 bases remaining between them. The CDR3 runs 13 residues. The CDR3 coding sequence is TGTGCCAGCAGCGTGGCCGTAATTCAGCCCCAGCATTTT. Amino acid sequence: CASSVAVIQPQHF.

This sequence joins TRBV5-1 and TRBJ2-5, with TRBD2 matching over 7 bases. The germline V gene has CDR1 SGHRS and CDR2 YFSETQ. The V gene end was trimmed by 3 bases and the J gene end by 3 bases; junction bases not matched to a gene: 2. This CDR3 has 13 residues. The CDR3 loop reads CASSWGGEETQYF. The CDR3 DNA reads TGCGCCAGCAGCTGGGGAGGGGAAGAGACCCAGTACTTC.

V and J are TRBV28 and TRBJ2-1, with 8 bases identical to TRBD2. The CDR3 runs 15 residues. Germline CDR1 and CDR2: MDHEN and SYDVKM. V trimming: 6 bases; J trimming: 8 bases; junction bases outside the gene matches: 12. CDR3: CASSPGTRASDEQFF. The CDR3 region has the DNA TGTGCCAGCAGCCCAGGGACTAGAGCTAGCGATGAGCAGTTCTTC.

In DNA, the CDR3 is TGTGCCACCAGTGATTTTGGGCTAGCGGGAAGAGAGACCCAGTACTTC. This gives the protein CATSDFGLAGRETQYF. V usage is TRBV24-1 and J usage is TRBJ2-5; 9 bases align to TRBD2. CDR1 is KGHDR, CDR2 SFDVKD, per germline. With 1 base clipped from V and 4 bases from J, the junction kept 6 bases outside the gene matches. This CDR3 region has 16 residues.

This rearrangement joins TRBV5-4 to TRBJ2-2; D is unclear. Deletions cut 0 bases from V and 7 bases from J, with 10 bases between. The CDR3 sequence is 14 residues long. Germline V gene sequence: CDR1 SGHNT, CDR2 YYREEE (reference sequence). DNA of the CDR3: TGTGCCAGCAGCTTGGAAGGGTCGCTCGGGGAGCTGTTTTTT. Translation: CASSLEGSLGELFF.

V gene TRBV4-1 combines with J gene TRBJ2-5; 7 bases agree with TRBD2. V lost 3 bases, J lost 2 bases, and 3 bases stayed unmatched. The CDR3 has 14 residues. Germline CDR1 MGHRA, CDR2 YSYEKL. The CDR3 sequence: CASSHTSVQETQYF. CDR3 sequence (DNA): TGCGCCAGCAGCCACACTAGCGTTCAAGAGACCCAGTACTTC.

The genes are TRBV5-6 and TRBJ2-1, with D tentatively TRBD2 (5 bases). The CDR3 runs 13 residues. The V end was cut by 4 bases, the J end by 8 bases, with 13 bases between. Germline CDR1 SGHDT, CDR2 YYEEEE. The CDR3 sequence: CASSTVTSDEQFF. As DNA, the CDR3 is TGTGCCAGCAGCACCGTAACTAGTGATGAGCAGTTCTTC.

V is TRBV28 and J is TRBJ2-1; the match to TRBD2 covers 12 bases. V dropped 6 bases and J dropped 10; count of bases not matched to a gene: 10. Germline CDR1 MDHEN, CDR2 SYDVKM. The CDR3 is made up of 15 amino acids. CDR3 in amino acids: CASSLLAGGLREQFF. In DNA form, the CDR3 reads TGTGCCAGCAGCCTACTAGCGGGAGGTCTTAGGGAGCAGTTCTTC. Based on the CDR3 plus reference TRBV28 and TRBJ2-1, the full variable domain is DVKVTQSSRYLVKRTGEKVFLECVQDMDHENMFWYRQDPGLGLRLIYFSYDVKMKEKGDIPEGYSVSREKKERFSLILESASTNQTSMYLCASSLLAGGLREQFFGPGTRLTVL.

This sequence joins TRBV28 and TRBJ1-1; D uncertain. CDR3 length equals 13 residues. Trimming cost V 1 base and J 1 base, with 4 bases left between them. CDR1 and CDR2 (germline): MDHEN, SYDVKM. The CDR3 DNA reads TGTGCCAGCAGTTTATCAGAGAACACTGAAGCTTTCTTT. It codes for CASSLSENTEAFF.

The chain employs TRBV7-9 and TRBJ2-3; no clear D gene. Between the trimmed V and J ends, which lost 1 base and 6 bases, there was a span of 8 bases. The length of the CDR3 is 13 residues. From germline, CDR1 is SEHNR and CDR2 FQNEAQ (reference sequence). This CDR3 is CASSLVGSDTQYF. In nucleotides, the CDR3 is TGTGCCAGCAGCTTAGTTGGATCCGATACGCAGTATTTT.

The J gene is TRBJ2-7, the V gene TRBV27; the match to TRBD2 covers 13 bases. Germline V gene data show CDR1 as MNHEY and CDR2 as SMNVEV (reference sequence). J gave up 4 bases and V 6 bases, and 9 bases lay outside the gene matches. CDR3 length equals 16 residues. As DNA, the CDR3 is TGTGCCAGCAGGGGCAGACTAGCGGGAGGTTTGTACGAGCAGTACTTC. Protein product: CASRGRLAGGLYEQYF.

The chain has TRBV3-1 (or the pseudogene TRBV3-2) and TRBJ2-7; D is perhaps TRBD1 (7 bases). The V gene's germline CDR1 is LGHDT and CDR2 YNNKEL (reference sequence). The CDR3 totals 15 residues. V lost 1 base to trimming and J lost 6 bases, with 16 bases between them. The CDR3 is CASSQGTGGVLEQYF. In DNA form, the CDR3 reads TGTGCCAGCAGCCAAGGGACAGGCGGGGTTCTCGAGCAGTACTTC.

Notes on this clone: The same CDR3 can be traced to other DNA sequences in this sample. CDR3 DNA: TGCAGCGTCGGACGGGTAGCGGGAGAGGCAGATACGCAGTATTTT. Its protein product is CSVGRVAGEADTQYF. The rearrangement uses TRBV29-1 and TRBJ2-3; TRBD2 matches 9 bases. V trimming: 6 bases; J trimming: 4 bases; junction bases outside the gene matches: 11. This CDR3 is 15 amino acids long. Germline CDR1 reads SQVTM; CDR2 reads ANQGSEA.